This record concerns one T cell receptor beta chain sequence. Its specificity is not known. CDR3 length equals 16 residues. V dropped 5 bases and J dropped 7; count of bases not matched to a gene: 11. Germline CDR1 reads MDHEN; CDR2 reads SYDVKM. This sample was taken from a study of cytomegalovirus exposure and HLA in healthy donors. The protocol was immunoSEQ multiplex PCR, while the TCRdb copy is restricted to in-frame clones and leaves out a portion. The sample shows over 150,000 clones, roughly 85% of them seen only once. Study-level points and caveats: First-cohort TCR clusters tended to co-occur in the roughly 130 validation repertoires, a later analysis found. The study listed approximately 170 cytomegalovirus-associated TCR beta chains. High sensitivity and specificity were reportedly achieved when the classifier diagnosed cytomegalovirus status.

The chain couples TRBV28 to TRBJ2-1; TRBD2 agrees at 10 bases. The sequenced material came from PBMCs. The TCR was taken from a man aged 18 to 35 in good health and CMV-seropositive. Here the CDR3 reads CASSPTPSGGVNEQFF. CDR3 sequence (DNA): TGTGCCAGCAGTCCCACCCCCAGCGGGGGGGTTAATGAGCAGTTCTTC.